The entry that follows covers one T cell receptor beta chain sequence. This sample was taken from a study of blood T cell repertoires in COVID-19. Across the study: From the United States, Italy and Spain came samples of acute and convalescent COVID-19. The cDNA or gDNA used as material had been derived from T cells, B-cell-depleted T cells, or PBMCs.

Trimming at V came to 2 bases and at J to 8 bases, leaving 6 bases not matched to a gene. The CDR3 covers 14 residues. The germline V gene encodes CDR1 SGHTA and CDR2 FQGTGA. Per the study methods: Counts of nucleated cells, estimated from reference gene primer amplification, were obtained. Produced via immunoSEQ multiplex PCR; TCRdb's table is partial and in-frame only. The D gene and trimming were derived from the DNA, and the V and J assignments and clone size from that table. The sample holds 100,000 to 150,000 clones, about 89% seen once. Seattle's cohort entered during active infection and was followed longitudinally.

Input material: peripheral blood. This rearrangement joins TRBV7-3 to TRBJ2-1; 7 bases agree with TRBD1. The receptor was derived from a man between 60 and 75 years old with COVID-19, enrolled during active disease. The CDR3: CASSLLNRGDEQFF. The DNA for the CDR3 is TGTGCCAGCAGCTTATTGAACAGGGGCGATGAGCAGTTCTTC.